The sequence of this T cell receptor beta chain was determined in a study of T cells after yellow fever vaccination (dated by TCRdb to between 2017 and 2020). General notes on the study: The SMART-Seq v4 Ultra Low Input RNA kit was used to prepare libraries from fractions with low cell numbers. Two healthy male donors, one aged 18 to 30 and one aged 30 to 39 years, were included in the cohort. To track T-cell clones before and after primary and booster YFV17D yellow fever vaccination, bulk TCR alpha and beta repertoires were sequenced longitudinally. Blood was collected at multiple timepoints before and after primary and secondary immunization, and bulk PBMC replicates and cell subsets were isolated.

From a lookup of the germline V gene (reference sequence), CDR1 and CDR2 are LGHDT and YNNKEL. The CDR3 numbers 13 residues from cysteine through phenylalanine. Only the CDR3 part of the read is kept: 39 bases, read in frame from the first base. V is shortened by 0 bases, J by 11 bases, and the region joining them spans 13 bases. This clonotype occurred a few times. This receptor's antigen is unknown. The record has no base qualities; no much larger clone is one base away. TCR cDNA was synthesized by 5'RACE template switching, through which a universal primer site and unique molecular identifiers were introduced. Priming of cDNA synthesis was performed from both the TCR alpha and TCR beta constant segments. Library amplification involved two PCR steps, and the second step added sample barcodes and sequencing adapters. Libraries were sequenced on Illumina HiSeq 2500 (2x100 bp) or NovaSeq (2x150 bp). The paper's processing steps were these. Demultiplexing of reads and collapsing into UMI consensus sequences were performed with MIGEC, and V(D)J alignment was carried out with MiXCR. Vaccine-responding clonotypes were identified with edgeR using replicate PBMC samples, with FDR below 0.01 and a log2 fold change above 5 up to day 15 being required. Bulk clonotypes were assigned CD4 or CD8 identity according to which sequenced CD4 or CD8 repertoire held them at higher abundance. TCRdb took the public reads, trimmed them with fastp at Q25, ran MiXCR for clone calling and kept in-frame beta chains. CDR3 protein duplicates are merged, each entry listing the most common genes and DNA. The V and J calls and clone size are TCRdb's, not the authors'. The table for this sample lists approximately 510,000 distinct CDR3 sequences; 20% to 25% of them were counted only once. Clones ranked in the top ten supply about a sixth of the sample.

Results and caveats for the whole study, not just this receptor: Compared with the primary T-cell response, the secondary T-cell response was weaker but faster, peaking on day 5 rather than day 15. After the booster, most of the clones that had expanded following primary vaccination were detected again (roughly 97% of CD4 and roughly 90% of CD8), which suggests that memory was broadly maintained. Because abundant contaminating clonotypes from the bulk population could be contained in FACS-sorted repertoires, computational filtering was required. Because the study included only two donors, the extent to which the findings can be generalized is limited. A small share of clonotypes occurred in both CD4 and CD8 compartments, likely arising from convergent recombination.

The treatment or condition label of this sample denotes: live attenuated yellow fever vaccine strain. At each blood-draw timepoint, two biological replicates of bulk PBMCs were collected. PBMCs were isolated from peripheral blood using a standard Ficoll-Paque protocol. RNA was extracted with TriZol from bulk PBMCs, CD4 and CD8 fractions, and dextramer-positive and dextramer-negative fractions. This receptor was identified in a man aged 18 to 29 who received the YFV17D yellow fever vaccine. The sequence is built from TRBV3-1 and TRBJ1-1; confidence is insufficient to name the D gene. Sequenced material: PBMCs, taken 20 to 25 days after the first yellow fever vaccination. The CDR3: CASSQEVAKRAFF. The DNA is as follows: TGTGCCAGCAGCCAAGAAGTAGCCAAAAGGGCTTTCTTT.